One sample yielded the 16 T cell receptor beta chains listed below, sequenced in a study of cytomegalovirus exposure and HLA in healthy donors. In the PCR, 60 Vbeta and 13 Jbeta primers were used. TCRdb's copy holds only in-frame clones and misses some; the assay was immunoSEQ multiplex PCR. The sample holds fewer than 250,000 clones. Sequencing was carried out using PBMCs. Source of these receptors: a woman aged 30 to 39 in good health and CMV-seropositive.

The chain joins TRBV19 to TRBJ2-7, with 9 bases matching TRBD1. This CDR3 region has 13 residues. J lost 8 bases, V lost 10 bases, and 12 bases had no gene match. The germline V gene has CDR1 LNHDA and CDR2 SQIVND (reference sequence). This chain's CDR3 is CATTARDRAKQYF. CDR3 DNA: TGTGCCACCACTGCCCGGGACAGGGCTAAGCAGTACTTC. Together with reference TRBV19 and TRBJ2-7, the CDR3 gives the full variable domain: DGGITQSPKYLFRKEGQNVTLSCEQNLNHDAMYWYRQDPGQGLRLIYYSQIVNDFQKGDIAEGYSVSREKKESFPLTVTSAQKNPTAFYLCATTARDRAKQYFGPGTRLTVT.

This chain connects TRBV28 to TRBJ2-5; 9 nucleotides line up with TRBD1. The ends lost 6 bases at V and 6 bases at J; junction bases unmatched: 11. The CDR3 length is 15 residues. CDR1 MDHEN and CDR2 SYDVKM come from the germline V gene. CDR3 in amino acids: CASSLLPTGGKTQYF. CDR3 coding DNA: TGTGCCAGCAGCCTACTCCCGACAGGGGGGAAGACCCAGTACTTC.

The V call is TRBV10-1, the J call TRBJ1-6, with D tentatively TRBD1 (5 bases). CDR1 WNHNN and CDR2 SYGVQD come from the germline V gene (reference sequence). The CDR3 is 11 amino acids. V lost 8 bases and J lost 13, with 12 bases in between. CDR3 nucleotides: TGCGCCAGCCGGAGCGGGGACCCCCTCCACTTT. Its translation: CASRSGDPLHF.

This chain joins TRBV4-2 and TRBJ1-5; 7 bases agree with TRBD1. The CDR3 consists of 16 residues. Germline loops: CDR1 LGHNA, CDR2 YNFKEQ. The trim removed 4 bases at V and 0 bases at J, leaving 6 bases unmatched. The CDR3 sequence is CASSRGQANSNQPQHF. CDR3 sequence (DNA): TGTGCCAGCAGCCGCGGACAGGCCAATAGCAATCAGCCCCAGCATTTT.

The rearrangement uses TRBV5-6 and TRBJ1-2, with a tentative D call TRBD1 (5 bases). Germline assignment: CDR1 SGHDT and CDR2 YYEEEE. The CDR3 has 16 amino acids. With 2 bases removed from V and 4 bases from J, the gap between germline ends came to 18 bases. The CDR3 loop reads CASSFQGSQGAYGYTF. DNA of the CDR3: TGTGCCAGCAGCTTCCAAGGGTCCCAAGGGGCCTATGGCTACACCTTC. The whole variable domain, filled in from reference TRBV5-6 and TRBJ1-2, reads DAGVTQSPTHLIKTRGQQVTLRCSPKSGHDTVSWYQQALGQGPQFIFQYYEEEERQRGNFPDRFSGHQFPNYSSELNVNALLLGDSALYLCASSFQGSQGAYGYTFGSGTRLTVV.

The chain combines TRBV5-1 with TRBJ2-5; 11 bases line up with TRBD2. The V and J ends lost 0 bases and 2 bases, in that order; junction bases with no gene match: 6. This CDR3 is built from 17 residues. Germline V CDR1 and CDR2: SGHRS, YFSETQ. The CDR3 DNA reads as TGCGCCAGCAGCTTGGCCTGGATAGCGGGGGGGCAAGAGACCCAGTACTTC. This sequence encodes CASSLAWIAGGQETQYF.

The chain uses TRBV10-3 and TRBJ1-1; 7 nucleotides agree with TRBD1. Germline CDR1 is ENHRY and CDR2 is SYGVKD. V lost 6 bases to trimming and J lost 5 bases; unmatched junction nucleotides: 12. The CDR3 contains 15 residues. In nucleotides, the CDR3 is TGTGCCATCAGCCCGGGTACAGGGGTGGGAACTGAAGCTTTCTTT. Its translation: CAISPGTGVGTEAFF.

CDR3 bases: TGTGCCAGCAATCCTAGGACAAGAAAGAACACCGGGGAGCTGTTTTTT. Encoded protein: CASNPRTRKNTGELFF. V is TRBV2 and J is TRBJ2-2; weak D call: TRBD1 (5 bases). There are 16 residues in the CDR3. CDR1 and CDR2 from the germline V gene are SNHLY and FYNNEI. V was pared by 7 bases and J by 1 base, with 16 bases between.

The chain employs TRBV9 and TRBJ2-1; 7 positions agree with TRBD2. CDR1 is SGDLS and CDR2 is YYNGEE in the germline V gene. V dropped 2 bases and J dropped 0; count of bases not matched to a gene: 2. The CDR3 contains 15 residues. The CDR3 DNA follows: TGTGCCAGCAGCGTCGCGGGAGACTCCTACAATGAGCAGTTCTTC. Translation: CASSVAGDSYNEQFF. Supplemented by reference TRBV9 and TRBJ2-1, the full variable domain reads DSGVTQTPKHLITATGQRVTLRCSPRSGDLSVYWYQQSLDQGLQFLIQYYNGEERAKGNILERFSAQQFPDLHSELNLSSLELGDSALYFCASSVAGDSYNEQFFGPGTRLTVL.

V gene TRBV30 combines with J gene TRBJ1-6, with 12 positions matching TRBD1. Germline V gene data show CDR1 as GTSNPN and CDR2 as SVGIG (reference sequence). The junction had 3 bases not matched to a gene; V was cut back by 1 base and J by 8 bases. There are 15 residues in the CDR3. The DNA of the CDR3 is TGTGCCTGGAGTGCCCGGGACAGGGGGCATTCACCCCTCCACTTT. Translated, it gives CAWSARDRGHSPLHF.

This sequence joins TRBV5-1 and TRBJ1-2; TRBD1 aligns across 7 bases. CDR1 is SGHRS, CDR2 YFSETQ, per germline. After removal of 1 base from V and 3 bases from J, the junction contained 6 bases not matched to a gene. The CDR3 runs to 15 residues. CDR3 loop: CASSLNRGEYYGYTF. The CDR3 coding sequence is TGCGCCAGCAGCTTGAACAGGGGCGAATACTATGGCTACACCTTC.

J is TRBJ2-7 and V is TRBV4-3; TRBD2 matches 11 bases. Trimming cost V 1 base and J 4 bases; bases outside gene matches: 3. This CDR3 contains 15 residues. In germline, CDR1 is LGHNA, CDR2 YSLEER. CDR3 sequence: CASSQGPSGGYEQYF. The CDR3 nucleotides are TGCGCCAGCAGCCAAGGGCCTAGCGGGGGGTACGAGCAGTACTTC.

This sequence joins TRBV5-4 and TRBJ1-6, with D perhaps matching TRBD1 (5 bases). Germline values: CDR1 SGHNT, CDR2 YYREEE (reference sequence). The CDR3 is made up of 16 amino acids. The V end lost 0 bases, the J end lost 2 bases, and 9 bases lay between the germline ends. DNA of the CDR3: TGTGCCAGCAGCTTGGCCGGGGGGGCCTATAATTCACCCCTCCACTTT. Its translation: CASSLAGGAYNSPLHF.

As to this clone: The same CDR3 can be traced to other DNA sequences in this sample. The chain has TRBV18 and TRBJ2-5, with TRBD1 as a possible D gene (5 bases). Trimming left V 2 bases short and J 2 bases short, with 9 bases between. Germline V CDR1 and CDR2: KGHSH, LQKENI. The CDR3 length is 14 residues. The CDR3 DNA is TGTGCCAGCTCACCAGGGGCAGTACAAGAGACCCAGTACTTC. This gives the protein CASSPGAVQETQYF.

This chain joins TRBV7-2 and TRBJ1-2, with a weak D call TRBD1 (6 bases). The CDR3 extends over 14 amino acids. V was clipped by 2 bases and J by 4 bases, with 11 bases between them. Germline values: CDR1 SGHTA, CDR2 FQGNSA. The CDR3 sequence: CASSLHRAVYGYTF. The DNA of the CDR3 is TGTGCCAGCAGCTTACACAGGGCGGTCTATGGCTACACCTTC.

Regarding this clone: Other DNA sequences in this sample translate to the same CDR3. The chain couples TRBV11-2 to TRBJ2-2; D gene unclear. V dropped 4 bases and J dropped 0 bases, with 3 bases sitting between them. The CDR3 is made up of 13 amino acids. Germline-derived CDR1 and CDR2 are SGHAT and FQNNGV. The CDR3 region has the DNA TGTGCCAGCAGCTCCACGAACACCGGGGAGCTGTTTTTT. This encodes CASSSTNTGELFF.